Below are 30 T cell receptor beta chains sequenced from a single sample in a study of shared clonotypes between healthy human individuals. Naive CD8 isolation took CD45RO-negative cells positively selected for CCR7 and excluded terminally differentiated effector memory CD45RA+ cells. Libraries were prepared by immunoSEQ multiplex PCR; TCRdb keeps only in-frame clonotypes and omits some of them. Of around 2.1 million clones in the sample, around 93% were seen once. The material sequenced was naive CD8+ T cells from PBMCs. Receptor source: a man aged 18 to 30 in good health. Some clones in this sample may be carry-over from other donors' samples.

The V call is TRBV6-6, the J call TRBJ2-1, with D possibly TRBD1 on 5 matching bases. From germline, CDR1 is MNHNY and CDR2 SVGAGI (reference sequence). The CDR3 has 16 amino acids. V lost 7 bases, J lost 1 base, and 17 bases lay in between. As DNA, the CDR3 is TGTGCCAGCAATCCAGGGATCGCTGAGTCCTACAATGAGCAGTTCTTC. Protein: CASNPGIAESYNEQFF.

In regard to this clone: Additional DNA sequences in this sample encode the identical CDR3. The V gene is TRBV6-6, the J gene TRBJ2-7; tentatively, D is TRBD2 (6 bases). This CDR3 region has 15 residues. CDR1 is MNHNY, CDR2 SVGAGI, per germline (reference sequence). V was shortened by 0 bases and J by 0 bases, with 9 bases between the two germline ends. The DNA of the CDR3 is TGTGCCAGCAGTTACTCTGCGGGGAGCTCCTACGAGCAGTACTTC. Translating gives CASSYSAGSSYEQYF.

The chain has TRBV9 and TRBJ2-7, with D perhaps TRBD1 or TRBD2 (5 bases each). Germline values: CDR1 SGDLS, CDR2 YYNGEE. The CDR3 sequence is 15 residues long. Trimming stripped 0 bases from V and 3 bases from J, with 13 bases between. CDR3 residues: CASSVARDGYYEQYF. In nucleotides, the CDR3 is TGTGCCAGCAGCGTAGCCCGGGACGGATACTACGAGCAGTACTTC.

The rearrangement joins TRBV10-3 to TRBJ2-7, with 9 bases aligning to TRBD2. The CDR3 covers 16 residues. V gave up 0 bases and J gave up 4 bases; unmatched junction bases: 7. CDR1 and CDR2 from the germline V gene are ENHRY and SYGVKD. The CDR3 nucleotides are TGTGCCATCAGTGAGTCGAGCCTAGCGGGAAGGTACGAGCAGTACTTC. Its protein product is CAISESSLAGRYEQYF.

The chain has TRBV4-1 and TRBJ2-7, with D uncertain. The CDR3 loop spans 15 amino acids. Germline V gene lookup returns CDR1 MGHRA and CDR2 YSYEKL. V gave up 0 bases and J gave up 2 bases, with 11 bases separating them. The CDR3 here is CASSQEIAKAYEQYF. Here the CDR3 DNA reads TGCGCCAGCAGCCAAGAAATCGCTAAGGCCTACGAGCAGTACTTC.

The chain is built from TRBV29-1 and TRBJ1-1, with a possible D match to TRBD1 (5 bases). Germline CDR1 is SQVTM and CDR2 is ANQGSEA. This CDR3 region has 14 residues. Trimming removed 1 base at V and 4 bases at J, with 13 bases between. The CDR3 protein is CSVEAGDQGTEAFF. For the CDR3, the DNA is TGCAGCGTTGAAGCGGGGGACCAAGGCACTGAAGCTTTCTTT.

This sequence joins TRBV30 and TRBJ2-7; TRBD1 or TRBD2 may be the D gene (5 bases each). The CDR3 has 15 residues. Germline lookup yields CDR1 GTSNPN and CDR2 SVGIG (reference sequence). V shed 4 bases and J shed 6 bases, with 22 bases lying between them. CDR3 loop: CAWTVGVGTYGEQYF. The CDR3 DNA reads TGTGCCTGGACAGTAGGGGTAGGGACGTACGGCGAGCAGTACTTC.

V and J are TRBV5-1 and TRBJ2-3; D might be TRBD2 (6 bases). V was cut by 3 bases and J by 1 base, with 21 bases left in between. Per the germline V gene, CDR1 is SGHRS and CDR2 is YFSETQ. This CDR3 contains 18 residues. CDR3 nucleotide sequence: TGCGCCAGCAGCTCTCAAGAGGCGACACGGAGGGGCACAGATACGCAGTATTTT. Its translation: CASSSQEATRRGTDTQYF. The variable domain in full, with the rest retrieved from reference TRBV5-1 and TRBJ2-3, is KAGVTQTPRYLIKTRGQQVTLSCSPISGHRSVSWYQQTPGQGLQFLFEYFSETQRNKGNFPGRFSGRQFSNSRSEMNVSTLELGDSALYLCASSSQEATRRGTDTQYFGPGTRLTVL.

This chain connects TRBV9 to TRBJ2-1; TRBD2 matches at 11 bases. The CDR3 sequence is 15 residues long. V gave up 3 bases and J gave up 4 bases; unmatched junction bases: 3. The germline gives CDR1 SGDLS, CDR2 YYNGEE. The CDR3 loop reads CASSAGLAVYNEQFF. As DNA, the CDR3 is TGTGCCAGCAGCGCGGGACTAGCGGTATACAATGAGCAGTTCTTC.

Worth noting for this clone: The junction shows a germline mismatch at one end, possibly a read error. The rearrangement uses TRBV27 and TRBJ2-7; possible D gene TRBD1, 5 bases. The CDR3 runs 13 residues. Per the germline V gene, CDR1 is MNHEY and CDR2 is SMNVEV (reference sequence). The DNA for the CDR3 is TGCGCAACCGCTGGGGCGCGAGGATACGAGCAGTACTTC. Translation gives CATAGARGYEQYF.

The V and J genes are TRBV10-3 and TRBJ2-1; 13 positions match TRBD2. CDR1 ENHRY and CDR2 SYGVKD come from the germline V gene. The CDR3 totals 15 residues. With V trimmed by 7 bases and J by 9 bases, 9 bases remained unmatched. CDR3 sequence reads: CAIKPGLAGSPEQFF. The CDR3 nucleotides read TGTGCCATCAAACCGGGACTAGCGGGGTCCCCTGAGCAGTTCTTC.

The chain links TRBV7-9 to TRBJ2-1; 12 bases are a match to TRBD2. The germline CDR1 and CDR2 sequences are SEHNR and FQNEAQ (reference sequence). V dropped 5 bases and J dropped 8; count of bases not matched to a gene: 10. This CDR3 contains 16 residues. The CDR3 DNA reads as TGTGCCAGCAGCCCCCCGACTAGCGGGAGAATCTATGAGCAGTTCTTC. Its protein is CASSPPTSGRIYEQFF.

V is TRBV27 and J is TRBJ1-5, with D maybe TRBD1 (6 bases). The ends were cut back, 4 bases at V and 5 bases at J, with 12 bases in the middle. This CDR3 comprises 14 residues. Germline loops: CDR1 MNHEY, CDR2 SMNVEV (reference sequence). The CDR3 sequence is CASSSQGHHQPQHF. The CDR3 region has the DNA TGTGCCAGCAGTTCACAGGGTCACCATCAGCCCCAGCATTTT.

Comment on this clone: The identical CDR3 is also encoded by other nucleotide sequences in the sample. The chain couples TRBV7-3 to TRBJ2-7, with a tentative D call TRBD1 (5 bases). CDR3 length: 14 amino acids. The germline CDR1 and CDR2 sequences are SGHTA and FQGTGA. V lost 0 bases and J lost 2, with 8 bases in between. The CDR3 DNA reads as TGTGCCAGCAGCTTAACGGGCAGGGCCTACGAGCAGTACTTC. This translates into CASSLTGRAYEQYF.

This clone has more than one count but fewer than ten. The chain recombines TRBV13 with TRBJ1-2; D is perhaps TRBD1 (6 bases). The V end was cut by 5 bases, the J end by 4 bases, with 14 bases between. Germline CDR1 PRHDT, CDR2 FYEKMQ (reference sequence). The CDR3 is 14 amino acids. CDR3: CASSPQGIGYGYTF. The CDR3 DNA reads as TGTGCCAGCAGCCCGCAGGGGATCGGCTATGGCTACACCTTC.

This chain joins TRBV27 and TRBJ1-2; D might be TRBD1 (5 bases). The CDR3 is 11 residues long. With 10 bases removed from V and 4 bases from J, the gap between germline ends came to 10 bases. CDR1 and CDR2 (germline): MNHEY, SMNVEV (reference sequence). Here the CDR3 reads CATTAGYGYTF. DNA of the CDR3: TGTGCCACGACAGCAGGCTATGGCTACACCTTC.

The chain combines TRBV4-1 with TRBJ2-2; no definite D call. This CDR3 is built from 16 residues. The V gene lost 3 bases and the J gene lost 6 bases, with 17 bases spanning the gap. Per germline, CDR1 MGHRA and CDR2 YSYEKL. CDR3 DNA sequence: TGCGCCAGCAGCCAGGATCTGTCTCCGTTTGCCGGGGAGCTGTTTTTT. Its protein is CASSQDLSPFAGELFF.

Of note for this clone: This same CDR3 is encoded by further DNA sequences in the sample. The J gene is TRBJ2-1, the V gene TRBV11-3; tentative D call: TRBD2 (5 bases). Looked up from germline, CDR1 is SGHNT and CDR2 is YENEEA. The CDR3 is made up of 13 amino acids. Trimming shortened V by 2 bases and J by 5 bases, and 7 bases separated the two germline ends. CDR3 loop: CASSLRGDNEQFF. The CDR3 nucleotides are TGTGCCAGCAGCTTACGGGGAGACAATGAGCAGTTCTTC.

The J gene is TRBJ2-1, the V gene TRBV11-2, with TRBD1 identical over 8 bases. Germline V gene lookup returns CDR1 SGHAT and CDR2 FQNNGV. CDR3 length: 15 residues. Trimming took 3 bases from V and 2 from J; bases not matched to a gene: 3. In nucleotides, the CDR3 is TGTGCCAGCAGCTTTGGACAGGGTACCTACAATGAGCAGTTCTTC. This encodes CASSFGQGTYNEQFF.

This clone was found once. The chain links TRBV28 to TRBJ2-3; 13 bases fit TRBD2. J lost 2 bases, V lost 8 bases, and 13 bases had no gene match. The length of the CDR3 is 18 residues. Germline CDR1 MDHEN, CDR2 SYDVKM. This chain's CDR3 is CASRRARLAGGNTDTQYF. The DNA of the CDR3 is TGTGCCAGCCGACGCGCCCGACTAGCGGGAGGTAACACAGATACGCAGTATTTT.

In this sample, this clone turned up once. The CDR3 sequence: CASSFGGGYEQYF. DNA for the CDR3: TGTGCCAGCAGCTTTGGAGGGGGCTACGAGCAGTACTTC. The chain uses TRBV5-5 and TRBJ2-7; possibly TRBD1 or TRBD2 for D (6 bases each). The germline CDR1 and CDR2 sequences are SGHKS and YYEKEE (reference sequence). The V end lost 2 bases, the J end lost 3 bases, and 9 bases lay between the germline ends. The CDR3 is made up of 13 amino acids. The full variable domain, completed using reference TRBV5-5 and TRBJ2-7, is DAGVTQSPTHLIKTRGQQVTLRCSPISGHKSVSWYQQVLGQGPQFIFQYYEKEERGRGNFPDRFSARQFPNYSSELNVNALLLGDSALYLCASSFGGGYEQYFGPGTRLTVT.

The chain joins TRBV9 to TRBJ2-1, with D possibly being TRBD2 (5 bases). Germline assignment: CDR1 SGDLS and CDR2 YYNGEE. Trimming pared 4 bases from V and 2 bases from J, leaving 13 bases between. The CDR3 length is 15 residues. This CDR3 is CASSNPGVAYNEQFF. DNA for the CDR3: TGTGCCAGCAGCAACCCCGGGGTAGCCTACAATGAGCAGTTCTTC.

The chain carries TRBV7-8 and TRBJ1-5, with a weak D call TRBD1 (5 bases). The germline gives CDR1 SGHVS, CDR2 FQNEAQ. The V and J ends lost 0 bases and 5 bases respectively, with 11 bases between them. The CDR3 length is 15 residues. The CDR3 spells CASSLAGGGYQPQHF. The CDR3 DNA sequence: TGTGCCAGCAGCTTAGCGGGTGGGGGGTATCAGCCCCAGCATTTT.

The chain links TRBV7-9 to TRBJ2-5; maybe TRBD2 (5 bases). This CDR3 has 12 residues. V was shortened by 5 bases and J by 5 bases, with 9 bases between the two germline ends. The germline CDR1 and CDR2 sequences are SEHNR and FQNEAQ (reference sequence). DNA for the CDR3: TGTGCCAGCAGCCCCGGGGTGGAGACCCAGTACTTC. Amino acids: CASSPGVETQYF.

This sequence joins TRBV5-1 and TRBJ1-4; possible D gene TRBD1, 6 bases. V was clipped by 5 bases and J by 11 bases, with 19 bases between them. Germline CDR1 SGHRS, CDR2 YFSETQ. CDR3 length: 14 amino acids. Here the CDR3 reads CASRPDSLGEKLFF. CDR3 DNA: TGCGCCAGCAGACCGGACAGCCTCGGGGAGAAACTGTTTTTT.

The chain recombines TRBV11-2 with TRBJ2-1; D remains unclear. V lost 2 bases to trimming and J lost 6 bases, with 11 bases between them. Germline CDR1 and CDR2: SGHAT and FQNNGV. There are 14 residues in the CDR3. The CDR3 DNA reads TGTGCCAGCAGCTTACCAGACTGGGGCAATGAGCAGTTCTTC. Its protein product is CASSLPDWGNEQFF.

The sample holds one count of this clone. The chain uses TRBV30 and TRBJ2-6; D unclear. This CDR3 has 14 amino acids. The germline V and J ends were trimmed by 2 bases and 4 bases, with 9 bases remaining between them. Germline CDR1 is GTSNPN and CDR2 is SVGIG (reference sequence). The CDR3 region is CAWSSGRGANVLTF. CDR3 nucleotides: TGTGCCTGGAGTTCCGGGCGAGGGGCCAACGTCCTGACTTTC.

The V and J genes are TRBV2 and TRBJ2-2, with 12 bases identical to TRBD1. CDR1 is SNHLY, CDR2 FYNNEI, per germline. The CDR3 is made up of 15 amino acids. J was trimmed by 5 bases and V by 11 bases; bases with no gene match: 9. The CDR3 DNA follows: TGTGCCGGCCAGCCGGGACAGGGGGCGACCGGGGAGCTGTTTTTT. Translating it yields CAGQPGQGATGELFF.

This chain links TRBV10-1 with TRBJ2-5; 8 bases line up with TRBD2. The CDR3 totals 16 residues. Germline V gene sequence: CDR1 WNHNN, CDR2 SYGVQD (reference sequence). In nucleotides, the CDR3 is TGCGTAAGGATCCTTAATAAGCGGGAGCTTCAAGAGACCCAGTACTTC. Protein product: CVRILNKRELQETQYF.

This chain links TRBV18 with TRBJ2-1; 11 nucleotides agree with TRBD2. Per germline, CDR1 KGHSH and CDR2 LQKENI. The CDR3 is 16 amino acids. J lost 4 bases, V lost 6 bases, and 8 bases had no gene match. This CDR3 is CASSPSSGRGYNEQFF. Here the CDR3 DNA reads TGTGCCAGCTCCCCGAGTAGCGGGAGGGGATACAATGAGCAGTTCTTC.